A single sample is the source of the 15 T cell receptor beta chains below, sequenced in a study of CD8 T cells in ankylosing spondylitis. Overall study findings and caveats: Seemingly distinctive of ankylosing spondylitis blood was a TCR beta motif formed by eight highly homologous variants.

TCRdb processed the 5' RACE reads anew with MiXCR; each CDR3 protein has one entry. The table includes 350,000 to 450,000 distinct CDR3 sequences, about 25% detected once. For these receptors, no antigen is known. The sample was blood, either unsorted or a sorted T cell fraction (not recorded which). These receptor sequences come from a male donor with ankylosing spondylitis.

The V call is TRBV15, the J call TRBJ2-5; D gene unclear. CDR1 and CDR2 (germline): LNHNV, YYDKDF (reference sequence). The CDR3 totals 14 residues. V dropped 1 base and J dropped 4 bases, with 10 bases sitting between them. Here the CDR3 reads CATSRGFLRETQYF. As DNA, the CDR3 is TGTGCCACCAGCAGAGGTTTTCTCCGAGAGACCCAGTACTTC.

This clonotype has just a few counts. CDR3 region: CASLSRDYEQYF. As DNA, the CDR3 is TGTGCCAGCCTCTCTCGGGACTACGAGCAGTACTTC. The V and J genes are TRBV6-2 or TRBV6-3 and TRBJ2-7; TRBD2 is a possible D gene (5 bases). Germline CDR1 MNHEY, CDR2 SVGEGT. Trimming stripped 8 bases from V and 3 bases from J, with 11 bases between. The CDR3 has 12 amino acids.

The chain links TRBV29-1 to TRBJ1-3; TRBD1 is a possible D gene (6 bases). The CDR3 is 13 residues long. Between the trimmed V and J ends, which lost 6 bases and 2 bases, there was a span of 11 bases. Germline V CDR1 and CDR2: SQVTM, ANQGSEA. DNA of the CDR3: TGCAGCGTGGGGGCAGGGACTGGAAACACCATATATTTT. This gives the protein CSVGAGTGNTIYF.

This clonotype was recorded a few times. CDR3: CASSLASDGGTEAFF. The CDR3 DNA reads TGTGCCAGCAGCTTAGCCTCCGACGGAGGCACTGAAGCTTTCTTT. V usage is TRBV7-9 and J usage is TRBJ1-1; D is unclear. Germline CDR1 and CDR2: SEHNR and FQNEAQ (reference sequence). There are 15 residues in the CDR3. V shed 0 bases and J shed 4 bases, with 12 bases lying between them.

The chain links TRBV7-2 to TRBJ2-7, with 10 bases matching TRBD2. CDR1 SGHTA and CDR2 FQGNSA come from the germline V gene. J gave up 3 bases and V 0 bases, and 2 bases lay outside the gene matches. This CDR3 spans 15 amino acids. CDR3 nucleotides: TGTGCCAGCAGCTTAGCAGCGGGAGGGCTCTACGAGCAGTACTTC. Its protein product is CASSLAAGGLYEQYF.

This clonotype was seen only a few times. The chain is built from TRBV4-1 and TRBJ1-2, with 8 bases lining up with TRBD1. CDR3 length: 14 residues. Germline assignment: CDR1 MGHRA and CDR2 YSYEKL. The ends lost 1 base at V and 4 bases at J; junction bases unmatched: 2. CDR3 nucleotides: TGCGCCAGCAGCCAAGTCGGACAGGGCTATGGCTACACCTTC. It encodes CASSQVGQGYGYTF.

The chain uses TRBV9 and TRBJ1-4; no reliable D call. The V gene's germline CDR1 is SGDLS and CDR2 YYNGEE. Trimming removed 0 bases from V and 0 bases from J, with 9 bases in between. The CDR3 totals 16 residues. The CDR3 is CASSVGQLATNEKLFF. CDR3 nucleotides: TGTGCCAGCAGCGTAGGGCAGCTCGCAACTAATGAAAAACTGTTTTTT. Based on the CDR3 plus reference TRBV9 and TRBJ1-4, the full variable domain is DSGVTQTPKHLITATGQRVTLRCSPRSGDLSVYWYQQSLDQGLQFLIQYYNGEERAKGNILERFSAQQFPDLHSELNLSSLELGDSALYFCASSVGQLATNEKLFFGSGTQLSVL.

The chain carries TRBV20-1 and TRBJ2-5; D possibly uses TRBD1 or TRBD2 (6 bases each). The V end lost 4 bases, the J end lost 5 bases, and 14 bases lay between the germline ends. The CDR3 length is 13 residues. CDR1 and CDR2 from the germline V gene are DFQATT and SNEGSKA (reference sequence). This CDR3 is CSATRGVQETQYF. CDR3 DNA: TGCAGTGCTACGAGGGGGGTACAGGAGACCCAGTACTTC.

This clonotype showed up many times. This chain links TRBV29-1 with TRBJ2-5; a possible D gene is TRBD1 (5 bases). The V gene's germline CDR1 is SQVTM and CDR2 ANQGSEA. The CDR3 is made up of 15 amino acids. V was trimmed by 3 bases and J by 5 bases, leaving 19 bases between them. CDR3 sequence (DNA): TGCAGCGTTGATCCGAGTAGGGGTGGAAAGGAGACCCAGTACTTC. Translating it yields CSVDPSRGGKETQYF.

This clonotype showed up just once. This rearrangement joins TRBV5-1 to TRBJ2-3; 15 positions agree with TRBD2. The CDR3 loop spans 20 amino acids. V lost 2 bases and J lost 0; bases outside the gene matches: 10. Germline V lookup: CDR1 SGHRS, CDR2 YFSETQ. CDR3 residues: CASSLWTSGRAPGSTDTQYF. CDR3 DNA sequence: TGCGCCAGCAGCTTATGGACTAGCGGGAGGGCCCCAGGGAGCACAGATACGCAGTATTTT.

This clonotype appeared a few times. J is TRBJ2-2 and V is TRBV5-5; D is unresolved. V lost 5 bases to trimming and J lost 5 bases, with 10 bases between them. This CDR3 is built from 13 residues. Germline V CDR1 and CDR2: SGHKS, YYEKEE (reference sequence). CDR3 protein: CASSPRATGELFF. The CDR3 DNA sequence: TGTGCCAGCAGTCCTAGGGCGACCGGGGAGCTGTTTTTT.

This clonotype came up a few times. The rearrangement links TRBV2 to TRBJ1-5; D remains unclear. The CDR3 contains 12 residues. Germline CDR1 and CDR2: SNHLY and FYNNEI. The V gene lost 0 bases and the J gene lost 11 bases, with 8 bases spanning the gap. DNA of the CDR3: TGTGCCAGCAGTGAAGCGCCGCTGACCCAGCATTTT. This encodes CASSEAPLTQHF.

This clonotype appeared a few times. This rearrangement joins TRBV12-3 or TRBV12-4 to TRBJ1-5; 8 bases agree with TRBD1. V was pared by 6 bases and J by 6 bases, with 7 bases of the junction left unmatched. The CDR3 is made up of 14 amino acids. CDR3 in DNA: TGTGCCAGCAGGATAGACAGGGGTAGTCAGCCCCAGCATTTT. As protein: CASRIDRGSQPQHF.

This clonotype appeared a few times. Here the CDR3 DNA reads TGTGCCAGTATGGGAGATTTAGGATCACCCCTCCACTTT. This encodes CASMGDLGSPLHF. This sequence joins TRBV19 and TRBJ1-6; D remains unclear. Germline CDR1 and CDR2: LNHDA and SQIVND (reference sequence). Trimming pared 7 bases from V and 10 bases from J, leaving 14 bases between. This CDR3 is built from 13 residues.

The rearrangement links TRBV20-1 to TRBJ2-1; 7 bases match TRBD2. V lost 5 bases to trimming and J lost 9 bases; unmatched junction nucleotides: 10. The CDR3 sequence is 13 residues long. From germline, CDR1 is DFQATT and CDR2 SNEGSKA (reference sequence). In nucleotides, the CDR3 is TGCAGTGCTGTGGCGGGAGCCCACTTTGAGCAGTTCTTC. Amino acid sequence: CSAVAGAHFEQFF.